Listed here are 24 T cell receptor beta chains from one sample, sequenced in a study of blood T cell repertoires in COVID-19. Only in-frame clones appear in the TCRdb table, and some are missing; sequencing was by immunoSEQ multiplex PCR. The sample includes roughly 250,000 clones, around 85% of them seen just once. Source material: PBMCs or T cells enriched from blood (not recorded which). The receptors were gathered from a woman aged 25 to 45 who had recovered from COVID-19.

The genes are TRBV20-1 and TRBJ1-3; D may be TRBD1 (5 bases). V lost 3 bases, J lost 0 bases, and 9 bases lay in between. CDR3 length: 14 residues. The V gene's germline CDR1 is DFQATT and CDR2 SNEGSKA (reference sequence). Here the CDR3 reads CSASQGTSGNTIYF. The CDR3 nucleotides read TGCAGTGCTAGTCAGGGAACCTCTGGAAACACCATATATTTT.

This chain connects TRBV6-4 to TRBJ2-7; D possibly corresponds to TRBD1 (5 bases). Germline CDR1 reads MRHNA; CDR2 reads SNTAGT. Trimming pared 6 bases from V and 2 bases from J, leaving 17 bases between. The length of the CDR3 is 15 residues. CDR3 bases: TGTGCCAGCAGGGGTAGGGGCCGCCGGGCCTACGAGCAGTACTTC. It translates to CASRGRGRRAYEQYF.

The CDR3 sequence is CASSPSRGRRAYEQYF. CDR3 nucleotides: TGTGCCAGCAGCCCAAGTCGTGGACGGAGGGCCTACGAGCAGTACTTC. The V and J genes are TRBV7-9 and TRBJ2-7; weak D call: TRBD2 (6 bases). Germline V gene sequence: CDR1 SEHNR, CDR2 FQNEAQ (reference sequence). Trimming removed 5 bases at V and 2 bases at J, with 19 bases between. CDR3 length equals 16 residues.

The chain carries TRBV28 and TRBJ1-4; perhaps TRBD1 as D (6 bases). Germline values: CDR1 MDHEN, CDR2 SYDVKM. CDR3 length: 14 residues. The ends were cut back, 5 bases at V and 4 bases at J, with 11 bases in the middle. DNA of the CDR3: TGTGCCAGCAGTCAGGGGTCCCTTAATGAAAAACTGTTTTTT. It translates to CASSQGSLNEKLFF.

This clone appeared a few times. This sequence joins TRBV5-5 and TRBJ2-5, with a weak D call TRBD1 (6 bases). Germline V CDR1 and CDR2: SGHKS, YYEKEE (reference sequence). This CDR3 region has 13 residues. Between the trimmed V and J ends, which lost 4 bases and 1 base, there was a span of 8 bases. The CDR3 nucleotides read TGTGCCAGCAGCACGGACAGCCAAGAGACCCAGTACTTC. Its translation: CASSTDSQETQYF.

For this clone: This clone may be a read error of a much larger clone one base away. The chain employs TRBV5-1 and TRBJ2-2, with D possibly being TRBD1 (6 bases). Trimming removed 4 bases from V and 3 bases from J, with 10 bases in between. Germline V gene lookup returns CDR1 SGHRS and CDR2 YFSETQ. The CDR3 spans 14 residues. CDR3: CASSPGQYTGELFF. The CDR3 nucleotides are TGCGCCAGCAGCCCCGGACAGTACACCGGGGAGCTGTTTTTT.

This sequence joins TRBV30 and TRBJ2-1, with 8 bases lining up with TRBD1. The J segment lost 9 bases and the V segment lost 8 bases, leaving 21 bases of the junction unmatched. The CDR3 sequence is 16 residues long. Germline V gives CDR1 GTSNPN, CDR2 SVGIG (reference sequence). The CDR3 nucleotides are TGTGCCCGGAATCGCCGGGGCCAGGGGGCTTCGGGTGAGCAGTTCTTC. Its protein product is CARNRRGQGASGEQFF.

This clone has only a few counts. V is TRBV9 and J is TRBJ1-2, with D possibly TRBD1 on 6 matching bases. This CDR3 comprises 14 residues. Trimming left V 4 bases short and J 3 bases short, with 13 bases between. Germline-derived CDR1 and CDR2 are SGDLS and YYNGEE. Here the CDR3 reads CASSPWDTDYGYTF. DNA for the CDR3: TGTGCCAGCAGCCCTTGGGACACCGACTATGGCTACACCTTC.

In nucleotides, the CDR3 is TGTGCCAGCAGGTCGCCTATGAACACTGAAGCTTTCTTT. Encoded protein: CASRSPMNTEAFF. This chain joins TRBV27 and TRBJ1-1; the D is unclear. Looked up from germline, CDR1 is MNHEY and CDR2 is SMNVEV (reference sequence). This CDR3 comprises 13 residues. V lost 6 bases to trimming and J lost 0 bases, with 8 bases between them.

This clone was seen a handful of times. The V and J genes are TRBV6-5 and TRBJ2-2; 11 bases map to TRBD1. The CDR3 is made up of 14 amino acids. With 6 bases clipped from V and 7 bases from J, the junction kept 4 bases outside the gene matches. The germline V gene encodes CDR1 MNHEY and CDR2 SVGAGI. This chain's CDR3 is CASRRTGGSGELFF. Here the CDR3 DNA reads TGTGCCAGCAGGCGGACAGGGGGCAGCGGGGAGCTGTTTTTT.

The gene calls are TRBV7-2 and TRBJ2-3, with 7 bases aligning to TRBD2. This CDR3 is 16 amino acids long. Germline CDR1 SGHTA, CDR2 FQGNSA. Trimming took 3 bases from V and 0 from J; bases not matched to a gene: 6. CDR3 region: CASSFWRGLSTDTQYF. In DNA, the CDR3 is TGTGCCAGCAGCTTTTGGAGGGGACTAAGCACAGATACGCAGTATTTT.

This chain uses TRBV30 with TRBJ2-1, with 16 bases that match TRBD2. The V segment lost 2 bases and the J segment 8 bases; nucleotides outside the gene matches: 6. Germline CDR1 reads GTSNPN; CDR2 reads SVGIG (reference sequence). This CDR3 spans 16 amino acids. CDR3 amino acids: CAWSLPGLAGGDEQFF. The DNA of the CDR3 is TGTGCCTGGAGTCTTCCGGGACTAGCGGGAGGGGATGAGCAGTTCTTC.

The chain employs TRBV19 and TRBJ1-4; TRBD1 matches at 8 bases. The germline CDR1 and CDR2 sequences are LNHDA and SQIVND (reference sequence). The CDR3 contains 13 residues. The J segment lost 10 bases and the V segment lost 7 bases, leaving 8 bases of the junction unmatched. The CDR3 loop reads CASTDRGTGKLFF. As DNA, the CDR3 is TGTGCCAGTACCGACAGGGGTACTGGAAAACTGTTTTTT.

In nucleotides, the CDR3 is TGTGCCAGCAGCGTTGGGACAGGGGGCTCAGATACGCAGTATTTT. This codes for CASSVGTGGSDTQYF. V is TRBV9 and J is TRBJ2-3, with 12 nucleotides matching TRBD1. This CDR3 comprises 15 residues. Germline loops: CDR1 SGDLS, CDR2 YYNGEE. V lost 2 bases and J lost 4; bases outside the gene matches: 2.

The chain is built from TRBV27 and TRBJ1-2, with a tentative D call TRBD1 (6 bases). Germline V gene lookup returns CDR1 MNHEY and CDR2 SMNVEV (reference sequence). V was cut by 0 bases and J by 8 bases, with 13 bases left in between. There are 14 residues in the CDR3. The CDR3 DNA reads as TGTGCCAGCAGTTTATCTTCCACAGGGTGGGGCTACACCTTC. It specifies CASSLSSTGWGYTF.

V gene TRBV3-1 (or the pseudogene TRBV3-2) combines with J gene TRBJ2-1, with D perhaps matching TRBD2 (5 bases). Trimming cost V 6 bases and J 5 bases, with 17 bases left between them. Germline values: CDR1 LGHDT, CDR2 YNNKEL (reference sequence). The CDR3 has 15 amino acids. The CDR3: CASSSARDRDNEQFF. Written as DNA, the CDR3 is TGTGCCAGCAGTTCAGCCCGGGATCGAGACAATGAGCAGTTCTTC.

The chain couples TRBV28 to TRBJ2-7, with 7 bases identical to TRBD2. From germline, CDR1 is MDHEN and CDR2 SYDVKM. J was trimmed by 4 bases and V by 3 bases; bases with no gene match: 9. The CDR3 runs to 15 residues. The CDR3 reads CASSLFGGRRYEQYF. The CDR3 nucleotides read TGTGCCAGCAGTTTGTTTGGCGGGAGAAGGTACGAGCAGTACTTC. The full variable domain, with the rest looked up from reference TRBV28 and TRBJ2-7, is DVKVTQSSRYLVKRTGEKVFLECVQDMDHENMFWYRQDPGLGLRLIYFSYDVKMKEKGDIPEGYSVSREKKERFSLILESASTNQTSMYLCASSLFGGRRYEQYFGPGTRLTVT.

The gene calls are TRBV5-1 and TRBJ1-1; 9 bases match TRBD1. This CDR3 has 14 residues. V trimming: 1 base; J trimming: 9 bases; junction bases outside the gene matches: 7. Germline CDR1 reads SGHRS; CDR2 reads YFSETQ. CDR3 nucleotides: TGCGCCAGCAGCTTGATGGGAGACAGGGGGAAAGCTTTCTTT. Its translation is CASSLMGDRGKAFF.

This clone was seen more than once but under ten times. The chain couples TRBV5-5 to TRBJ1-3, with D possibly being TRBD1 (5 bases). The ends were cut back, 5 bases at V and 2 bases at J, with 14 bases in the middle. The CDR3 spans 15 residues. The germline V gene has CDR1 SGHKS and CDR2 YYEKEE (reference sequence). The DNA for the CDR3 is TGTGCCAGCAGTTACGACCAGGGTGCTGGAAACACCATATATTTT. It yields the protein CASSYDQGAGNTIYF.

The CDR3 sequence: CASNTGGGTDTQYF. The DNA for the CDR3 is TGTGCCAGCAATACCGGGGGGGGGACAGATACGCAGTATTTT. The chain carries TRBV28 and TRBJ2-3, with 8 bases that match TRBD2. Per germline, CDR1 MDHEN and CDR2 SYDVKM. Trimming at V came to 7 bases and at J to 3 bases, leaving 6 bases not matched to a gene. The CDR3 length is 14 residues. The full variable domain, its missing parts supplied by reference TRBV28 and TRBJ2-3, is DVKVTQSSRYLVKRTGEKVFLECVQDMDHENMFWYRQDPGLGLRLIYFSYDVKMKEKGDIPEGYSVSREKKERFSLILESASTNQTSMYLCASNTGGGTDTQYFGPGTRLTVL.

This clone was detected only once. V gene TRBV4-1 combines with J gene TRBJ1-1; D remains unclear. Germline-derived CDR1 and CDR2 are MGHRA and YSYEKL. The CDR3 consists of 16 residues. The V end lost 4 bases, the J end lost 0 bases, and 15 bases lay between the germline ends. The CDR3 spells CASSPPITRLNTEAFF. The DNA for the CDR3 is TGCGCCAGCAGCCCACCCATAACCAGATTGAACACTGAAGCTTTCTTT.

V usage is TRBV5-1 and J usage is TRBJ1-5; D is possibly TRBD1 (6 bases). V was clipped by 8 bases and J by 7 bases, with 16 bases between them. The germline CDR1 and CDR2 sequences are SGHRS and YFSETQ. The CDR3 totals 13 residues. CDR3 loop: CARNGQSRQPQHF. The CDR3 DNA follows: TGCGCCAGGAATGGACAGTCACGACAGCCCCAGCATTTT.

Details on this clone: The same CDR3 arises from other DNA sequences in this sample as well. The chain couples TRBV25-1 to TRBJ2-7; D is unresolved. This CDR3 spans 11 amino acids. Trimming took off 6 bases at V and 3 bases at J, with 6 bases between the two ends. Per germline, CDR1 MGHDK and CDR2 SYGVNS. The CDR3: CASRDNYEQYF. CDR3 coding DNA: TGTGCCAGCAGAGACAACTACGAGCAGTACTTC.

This clone was observed a single time. J is TRBJ1-5 and V is TRBV5-6, with 7 bases fitting TRBD1. The CDR3 consists of 15 residues. J lost 6 bases, V lost 1 base, and 7 bases had no gene match. Germline V lookup: CDR1 SGHDT, CDR2 YYEEEE. The CDR3 DNA follows: TGTGCCAGCAGCTTGACAGGGGTGGAGGGTCAGCCCCAGCATTTT. Translated: CASSLTGVEGQPQHF.